Listed here are 6 T cell receptor beta chains from one sample, sequenced in a study of blood T cell repertoires in COVID-19. TCRdb's copy holds only in-frame clones and misses some; the assay was immunoSEQ multiplex PCR. The sample lists hundreds of thousands of clones; roughly 89% were seen once. The sequencing input was peripheral blood. The receptors stem from a man aged 18 to 30 with COVID-19, enrolled during active disease.

The genes are TRBV10-2 and TRBJ2-1, with 10 positions matching TRBD2. In germline, CDR1 is WSHSY, CDR2 SAAADI. The CDR3 is 15 residues long. Trimming took 2 bases from V and 5 from J; bases not matched to a gene: 3. The CDR3: CASSEQLAGNNEQFF. DNA of the CDR3: TGCGCCAGCAGTGAGCAACTAGCGGGGAACAATGAGCAGTTCTTC.

This rearrangement joins TRBV5-6 to TRBJ1-2, with D possibly matching TRBD1 (6 bases). Trimming took 1 base from V and 8 from J, leaving 21 bases between them. Germline loops: CDR1 SGHDT, CDR2 YYEEEE. This CDR3 is built from 16 residues. CDR3 sequence reads: CASSLYSGGGDQGYTF. CDR3 in DNA: TGTGCCAGCAGCTTGTACTCGGGAGGGGGAGATCAGGGCTACACCTTC.

The genes are TRBV6-5 and TRBJ2-3; TRBD1 matches at 8 bases. The V and J ends lost 0 bases and 8 bases, in that order; junction bases with no gene match: 10. Germline CDR1 and CDR2: MNHEY and SVGAGI. The CDR3 is 16 residues long. CDR3 sequence reads: CASSYSRSGGAGTQYF. The DNA of the CDR3 is TGTGCCAGCAGTTACTCGAGATCAGGGGGCGCGGGTACGCAGTATTTT.

Only a few counts were recorded for this clone. This sequence joins TRBV5-5 and TRBJ1-2; tentatively, D is TRBD1 (5 bases). Trimming removed 1 base at V and 0 bases at J, with 16 bases between. Germline CDR1 reads SGHKS; CDR2 reads YYEKEE (reference sequence). The CDR3 is 17 residues long. The CDR3 nucleotides read TGTGCCAGCAGCTTGTCCGTGGGGGGAGAGTCTAACTATGGCTACACCTTC. Translating it yields CASSLSVGGESNYGYTF. The whole variable domain, remainder taken from reference TRBV5-5 and TRBJ1-2, is DAGVTQSPTHLIKTRGQQVTLRCSPISGHKSVSWYQQVLGQGPQFIFQYYEKEERGRGNFPDRFSARQFPNYSSELNVNALLLGDSALYLCASSLSVGGESNYGYTFGSGTRLTVV.

The chain recombines TRBV19 with TRBJ1-2; TRBD1 might be the D (5 bases). CDR1 is LNHDA and CDR2 is SQIVND in the germline V gene (reference sequence). Trimming stripped 4 bases from V and 2 bases from J, with 17 bases between. The CDR3 extends over 16 amino acids. CDR3 coding DNA: TGTGCCAGTAGTAGGATATCAGGGCACACAAACTATGGCTACACCTTC. Residues: CASSRISGHTNYGYTF.

V usage is TRBV6-5 and J usage is TRBJ1-1, with 7 bases matching TRBD1. V shed 7 bases, J shed 3 bases, and the junction held 8 bases outside the gene matches. CDR3 length equals 14 residues. Germline V lookup: CDR1 MNHEY, CDR2 SVGAGI. The CDR3 protein is CASNLQGPDTEAFF. The CDR3 DNA reads TGTGCCAGCAATCTACAGGGGCCGGACACTGAAGCTTTCTTT.